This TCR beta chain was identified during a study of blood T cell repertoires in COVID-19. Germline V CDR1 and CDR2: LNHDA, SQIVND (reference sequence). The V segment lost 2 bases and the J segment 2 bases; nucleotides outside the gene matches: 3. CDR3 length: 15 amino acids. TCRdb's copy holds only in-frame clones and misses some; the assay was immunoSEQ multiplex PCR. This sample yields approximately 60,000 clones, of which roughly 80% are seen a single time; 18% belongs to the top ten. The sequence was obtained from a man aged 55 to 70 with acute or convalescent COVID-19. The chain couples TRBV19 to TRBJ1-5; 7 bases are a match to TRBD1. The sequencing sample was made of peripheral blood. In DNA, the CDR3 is TGTGCCAGTAGTATAAACAGGGGAGGCAATCAGCCCCAGCATTTT. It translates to CASSINRGGNQPQHF.